This entry lists 14 T cell receptor beta chains sequenced from one sample in a study of shared clonotypes between healthy human individuals. Only in-frame clones appear in the TCRdb table, and some are missing; sequencing was by immunoSEQ multiplex PCR. The sample records roughly 1 million clones, approximately 70% being singletons. Source material: memory CD4+ T cells sorted from blood. The subset was: CD45RA-negative fraction. The receptors originated from a man aged 18-30 years in good health.

This clone was counted only a few times. The rearrangement joins TRBV10-3 to TRBJ1-6; the D is unclear. From germline, CDR1 is ENHRY and CDR2 SYGVKD. Between the trimmed V and J ends, which lost 2 bases and 7 bases, there was a span of 6 bases. This CDR3 has 13 amino acids. The CDR3 region has the DNA TGTGCCATCAGTGAGGATCCCAATTCACCCCTCCACTTT. This gives the protein CAISEDPNSPLHF.

This clone has only a few counts. This chain links TRBV5-1 with TRBJ1-6, with 8 bases matching TRBD1. CDR3 size: 14 residues. Trimming at V came to 4 bases and at J to 14 bases, leaving 11 bases not matched to a gene. The germline CDR1 and CDR2 sequences are SGHRS and YFSETQ. The CDR3: CASSPAGGGSTLHF. The DNA of the CDR3 is TGCGCCAGCAGCCCAGCAGGGGGCGGAAGTACCCTCCACTTT.

The chain uses TRBV7-6 and TRBJ2-5; perhaps D is TRBD1 or TRBD2 (5 bases each). CDR3 length equals 16 residues. The germline V gene has CDR1 SGHVS and CDR2 FNYEAQ. V gave up 5 bases and J gave up 5 bases, with 21 bases separating them. CDR3 loop: CASSPPTTGRGETQYF. The CDR3 DNA reads TGTGCCAGCAGCCCGCCTACAACAGGACGGGGCGAGACCCAGTACTTC.

V usage is TRBV28 and J usage is TRBJ1-4; D not resolved. V lost 6 bases to trimming and J lost 8 bases, with 13 bases between them. This CDR3 is built from 13 residues. Germline loops: CDR1 MDHEN, CDR2 SYDVKM. DNA of the CDR3: TGTGCCAGCAGGGGCCAGGTTAAAGAAAAACTGTTTTTT. Residues: CASRGQVKEKLFF. Using reference TRBV28 and TRBJ1-4 for the parts outside the CDR3, the full variable domain is DVKVTQSSRYLVKRTGEKVFLECVQDMDHENMFWYRQDPGLGLRLIYFSYDVKMKEKGDIPEGYSVSREKKERFSLILESASTNQTSMYLCASRGQVKEKLFFGSGTQLSVL.

This clone occurred a few times. J is TRBJ2-6 and V is TRBV10-2; TRBD1 matches at 7 bases. CDR3 length equals 14 residues. CDR1 and CDR2 (germline): WSHSY, SAAADI. The ends lost 5 bases at V and 8 bases at J; junction bases unmatched: 6. CDR3 amino acids: CASSPSRGTNVLTF. The DNA for the CDR3 is TGCGCCAGCAGTCCAAGCAGGGGGACCAACGTCCTGACTTTC.

The chain carries TRBV7-3 and TRBJ2-1; no reliable D call. CDR3 size: 13 residues. V lost 2 bases and J lost 6, with 8 bases in between. Per germline, CDR1 SGHTA and CDR2 FQGTGA. CDR3 residues: CASSLGPVNEQFF. The CDR3 region has the DNA TGTGCCAGCAGCTTAGGCCCCGTCAATGAGCAGTTCTTC. The full variable domain, with the rest looked up from reference TRBV7-3 and TRBJ2-1, is GAGVSQTPSNKVTEKGKYVELRCDPISGHTALYWYRQSLGQGPEFLIYFQGTGAADDSGLPNDRFFAVRPEGSVSTLKIQRTERGDSAVYLCASSLGPVNEQFFGPGTRLTVL.

V and J are TRBV2 and TRBJ2-7, with TRBD1 matching over 8 bases. CDR3 length: 15 amino acids. J lost 12 bases, V lost 9 bases, and 22 bases had no gene match. The V gene's germline CDR1 is SNHLY and CDR2 FYNNEI. The CDR3 loop reads CARGPGQAITQFLYF. CDR3 in DNA: TGTGCCAGGGGCCCGGGACAGGCAATTACCCAATTTCTGTACTTC.

This chain uses TRBV2 with TRBJ1-2; D is unclear. In germline, CDR1 is SNHLY, CDR2 FYNNEI. V shed 4 bases and J shed 3 bases, with 12 bases lying between them. The length of the CDR3 is 14 residues. The CDR3 nucleotides are TGTGCCAGCAGTGGAAGGGTCCCTGACTATGGCTACACCTTC. Its translation: CASSGRVPDYGYTF. Variable domain in full (rest from reference TRBV2 and TRBJ1-2): EPEVTQTPSHQVTQMGQEVILRCVPISNHLYFYWYRQILGQKVEFLVSFYNNEISEKSEIFDDQFSVERPDGSNFTLKIRSTKLEDSAMYFCASSGRVPDYGYTFGSGTRLTVV.

The J gene is TRBJ1-5, the V gene TRBV6-1; a possible D gene is TRBD1 (5 bases). The CDR3 loop spans 14 amino acids. In germline, CDR1 is MNHNS, CDR2 SASEGT. V was pared by 3 bases and J by 2 bases, with 8 bases between. CDR3 protein: CASSDSGGNQPQHF. The CDR3 nucleotides are TGTGCCAGCAGTGATTCGGGGGGCAATCAGCCCCAGCATTTT.

This clone is a singleton in its sample. The identical CDR3 is also encoded by other nucleotide sequences in the sample. V usage is TRBV19 and J usage is TRBJ2-2; D not resolved. CDR1 LNHDA and CDR2 SQIVND come from the germline V gene (reference sequence). Trimming cost V 1 base and J 5 bases, with 5 bases left between them. The CDR3 runs to 13 residues. CDR3 protein: CASSIGLTGELFF. CDR3 sequence (DNA): TGTGCCAGTAGTATAGGACTTACCGGGGAGCTGTTTTTT.

This clone occurred a few times. Other DNA variants within this sample encode the same CDR3. The gene calls are TRBV27 and TRBJ1-6; D is perhaps TRBD1 (5 bases). The CDR3 covers 13 residues. Germline V lookup: CDR1 MNHEY, CDR2 SMNVEV (reference sequence). Deletions cut 4 bases from V and 4 bases from J, with 5 bases between. The DNA of the CDR3 is TGTGCCAGCAGTTCAGGGTATAATTCACCCCTCCACTTT. It encodes CASSSGYNSPLHF.

This clone was picked up one time. This chain links TRBV2 with TRBJ1-1, with D possibly TRBD1 on 5 matching bases. Germline loops: CDR1 SNHLY, CDR2 FYNNEI. This CDR3 contains 12 residues. The germline V and J ends were trimmed by 7 bases and 5 bases, with 11 bases remaining between them. The CDR3: CASNRLSTEAFF. The CDR3 nucleotides are TGTGCCAGCAACAGGTTGTCTACTGAAGCTTTCTTT. The variable domain in full, completed from reference TRBV2 and TRBJ1-1, reads EPEVTQTPSHQVTQMGQEVILRCVPISNHLYFYWYRQILGQKVEFLVSFYNNEISEKSEIFDDQFSVERPDGSNFTLKIRSTKLEDSAMYFCASNRLSTEAFFGQGTRLTVV.

This clone was counted a few times. J is TRBJ2-1 and V is TRBV9; 12 bases are shared with TRBD2. J lost 7 bases, V lost 4 bases, and 9 bases had no gene match. The CDR3 sequence is 16 residues long. Germline V lookup: CDR1 SGDLS, CDR2 YYNGEE. CDR3: CASSKTTSGRWNEQFF. The CDR3 nucleotides are TGTGCCAGCAGCAAGACAACTAGCGGGAGGTGGAATGAGCAGTTCTTC.

This clone was observed many times. The chain combines TRBV4-3 with TRBJ2-6; D not resolved. CDR1 is LGHNA, CDR2 YSLEER, per germline. The CDR3 has 19 residues. The V and J ends lost 0 bases and 0 bases respectively, with 15 bases between them. The CDR3 DNA reads as TGCGCCAGCAGCCAAGATTTGGAGTTTATCGGCTCTGGGGCCAACGTCCTGACTTTC. Translating it yields CASSQDLEFIGSGANVLTF.